Below are 15 T cell receptor beta chains sequenced from a single sample in a study of shared clonotypes between healthy human individuals. The protocol was immunoSEQ multiplex PCR, while the TCRdb copy is restricted to in-frame clones and leaves out a portion. The sample gives 630,000 or so clones, about 98% of which show up once; 0.3% is in the top ten. Naive CD8 cells, CD45RO-negative and positively selected for CCR7, excluded terminally differentiated effector memory CD45RA+ cells. Material for sequencing was naive CD8+ T cells sorted from blood. These receptor sequences come from a man aged 25 to 45 in good health.

Worth noting for this clone: Mismatch with germline at one junction end may stem from a read error. J is TRBJ2-7 and V is TRBV27; D might be TRBD2 (6 bases). This CDR3 contains 13 residues. CDR1 MNHEY and CDR2 SMNVEV come from the germline V gene (reference sequence). This chain's CDR3 is CASSLSGGVEQNF. CDR3 DNA: TGTGCCAGCAGTTTATCCGGCGGGGTCGAGCAGAACTTC.

The rearrangement uses TRBV5-8 and TRBJ1-1, with D perhaps matching TRBD1 (6 bases). CDR3 length: 17 amino acids. Germline V lookup: CDR1 SGHTS, CDR2 YDEGEE. The V and J ends lost 0 bases and 1 base respectively, with 16 bases between them. The CDR3 DNA reads as TGTGCCAGCAGCTTGGCCTTCGGGCGGGGGCCGAACACTGAAGCTTTCTTT. Its protein is CASSLAFGRGPNTEAFF.

Of note for this clone: At the DNA level, this CDR3 is encoded by other sequences in the same sample as well. The gene calls are TRBV6-5 and TRBJ2-7; D call uncertain. This CDR3 is 13 amino acids long. Germline lookup yields CDR1 MNHEY and CDR2 SVGAGI. Trimming removed 0 bases from V and 1 base from J, with 4 bases in between. For the CDR3, the DNA is TGTGCCAGCAGTTACTCGGGATCCTACGAGCAGTACTTC. As protein: CASSYSGSYEQYF.

The chain combines TRBV7-2 with TRBJ2-3; tentative D call: TRBD2 (5 bases). The V and J ends lost 4 bases and 4 bases respectively, with 9 bases between them. CDR1 and CDR2 (germline): SGHTA, FQGNSA. This CDR3 contains 13 residues. The CDR3 spells CASSSRTADTQYF. The CDR3 DNA follows: TGTGCCAGCAGCTCCCGGACTGCAGATACGCAGTATTTT.

The chain carries TRBV4-1 and TRBJ1-4, with unresolved D. The germline CDR1 and CDR2 sequences are MGHRA and YSYEKL. Trimming removed 0 bases at V and 7 bases at J, with 0 bases between. The CDR3 covers 11 residues. CDR3 DNA sequence: TGCGCCAGCAGCCAAGATGAAAAACTGTTTTTT. It codes for CASSQDEKLFF.

This sequence joins TRBV29-1 and TRBJ1-1; 7 bases match TRBD1. V gave up 6 bases and J gave up 4 bases; unmatched junction bases: 5. Germline values: CDR1 SQVTM, CDR2 ANQGSEA. CDR3 length: 12 amino acids. CDR3 coding DNA: TGCAGCGTGGACAGACAGGGCACTGAAGCTTTCTTT. Protein sequence: CSVDRQGTEAFF. The full variable domain, completed using reference TRBV29-1 and TRBJ1-1, is SAVISQKPSRDICQRGTSLTIQCQVDSQVTMMFWYRQQPGQSLTLIATANQGSEATYESGFVIDKFPISRPNLTFSTLTVSNMSPEDSSIYLCSVDRQGTEAFFGQGTRLTVV.

The chain recombines TRBV2 with TRBJ1-5; 7 bases fit TRBD1. The junction had 5 bases not matched to a gene; V was cut back by 3 bases and J by 3 bases. The length of the CDR3 is 15 residues. Looked up from germline, CDR1 is SNHLY and CDR2 is FYNNEI. CDR3 sequence: CASSDIRGPNQPQHF. The CDR3 DNA reads TGTGCCAGCAGTGATATTAGGGGGCCCAATCAGCCCCAGCATTTT.

V is TRBV28 and J is TRBJ2-7; D might be TRBD1 (6 bases). The CDR3 covers 14 residues. CDR1 and CDR2 from the germline V gene are MDHEN and SYDVKM. Trimming stripped 5 bases from V and 5 bases from J, with 16 bases between. The CDR3 DNA reads as TGTGCCAGCAGTAACCGGGACAAGTTCCACGAGCAGTACTTC. Protein sequence: CASSNRDKFHEQYF. The full variable domain, with the rest looked up from reference TRBV28 and TRBJ2-7, is DVKVTQSSRYLVKRTGEKVFLECVQDMDHENMFWYRQDPGLGLRLIYFSYDVKMKEKGDIPEGYSVSREKKERFSLILESASTNQTSMYLCASSNRDKFHEQYFGPGTRLTVT.

The chain couples TRBV4-3 to TRBJ2-1; 7 nucleotides match TRBD1. CDR3 length: 17 residues. The germline V gene has CDR1 LGHNA and CDR2 YSLEER. Trimming cost V 0 bases and J 4 bases; bases outside gene matches: 9. The DNA for the CDR3 is TGCGCCAGCAGCCAAGAGAGAGACAGGGTCACATACAATGAGCAGTTCTTC. This gives the protein CASSQERDRVTYNEQFF.

V is TRBV6-6 and J is TRBJ2-3; 11 bases agree with TRBD2. CDR1 and CDR2 from the germline V gene are MNHNY and SVGAGI (reference sequence). The junction had 5 bases not matched to a gene; V was cut back by 4 bases and J by 2 bases. This CDR3 has 16 amino acids. Written as DNA, the CDR3 is TGTGCCAGCAGTTTCTTGACTAGCGGGATCACAGATACGCAGTATTTT. Amino acid sequence: CASSFLTSGITDTQYF.

This chain connects TRBV5-1 to TRBJ2-1; the match to TRBD2 covers 9 bases. The CDR3 length is 17 residues. Losses at the gene ends were 0 bases for V and 3 bases for J; bases not matched to a gene: 7. CDR1 and CDR2 (germline): SGHRS, YFSETQ. CDR3 DNA: TGCGCCAGCAGCTTGGGGCAGCGGGAGGTCGACTACAATGAGCAGTTCTTC. Translation gives CASSLGQREVDYNEQFF.

As concerns this clone: This specimen includes other DNA sequences encoding the same CDR3. J is TRBJ1-2 and V is TRBV7-9; D gene ambiguous. The CDR3 loop spans 11 amino acids. V gave up 5 bases and J gave up 8 bases, with 9 bases separating them. The germline gives CDR1 SEHNR, CDR2 FQNEAQ (reference sequence). CDR3 DNA sequence: TGTGCCAGCAGCCTCGGTGGGGGCTACACCTTC. Residues: CASSLGGGYTF.

The chain recombines TRBV15 with TRBJ2-7; no definite D call. The CDR3 is 13 residues long. With 0 bases removed from V and 2 bases from J, the gap between germline ends came to 5 bases. Per the germline V gene, CDR1 is LNHNV and CDR2 is YYDKDF (reference sequence). In DNA, the CDR3 is TGTGCCACCAGCAGAGATGGGGCCTACGAGCAGTACTTC. Residues: CATSRDGAYEQYF.

The gene calls are TRBV10-3 and TRBJ2-7; the D call may be TRBD1 or TRBD2 (6 bases each). The CDR3 has 14 residues. Per germline, CDR1 ENHRY and CDR2 SYGVKD. Between the trimmed V and J ends, which lost 2 bases and 4 bases, there was a span of 12 bases. CDR3 sequence (DNA): TGTGCCATCAGTGAGACCAGGGGAGGATACGAGCAGTACTTC. This sequence encodes CAISETRGGYEQYF.

As concerns this clone: The sample has other DNA sequences that encode this CDR3 too. The V gene is TRBV27, the J gene TRBJ2-7; TRBD1 aligns across 8 bases. The germline CDR1 and CDR2 sequences are MNHEY and SMNVEV (reference sequence). The length of the CDR3 is 13 residues. The V and J ends lost 5 bases and 2 bases, in that order; junction bases with no gene match: 2. In DNA form, the CDR3 reads TGTGCCAGCAGTCGGACAGGGACCTACGAGCAGTACTTC. Protein sequence: CASSRTGTYEQYF.